The 11 T cell receptor beta chains in this list originate from one sample, sequenced in a study of technical replicates of blood from four donors. This table comes from immunoSEQ multiplex PCR, and its TCRdb copy is limited to in-frame clones, with some not included. The table lists approximately 88,000 clones, about 96% of them singletons, with about 0.31% in the top ten. The sequenced material came from T cells isolated from PBMCs. The origin of the receptors is a human donor in good health.

The rearrangement joins TRBV2 to TRBJ2-2; unclear D gene. The CDR3 is made up of 15 amino acids. Germline CDR1 reads SNHLY; CDR2 reads FYNNEI. V was pared by 7 bases and J by 0 bases, with 12 bases between. Here the CDR3 reads CASTLVAANTGELFF. The CDR3 DNA is TGTGCCAGCACGCTGGTAGCAGCGAACACCGGGGAGCTGTTTTTT.

V usage is TRBV19 and J usage is TRBJ2-3; the match to TRBD2 covers 9 bases. There are 16 residues in the CDR3. V lost 1 base, J lost 3 bases, and 5 bases stayed unmatched. The germline gives CDR1 LNHDA, CDR2 SQIVND (reference sequence). The CDR3 DNA sequence: TGTGCCAGTAGTATAGCTCATAGCGGGAGAACAGATACGCAGTATTTT. Its translation is CASSIAHSGRTDTQYF.

This rearrangement joins TRBV5-6 to TRBJ2-3, with D possibly being TRBD1 (6 bases). The CDR3 runs to 16 residues. Germline CDR1 reads SGHDT; CDR2 reads YYEEEE. Trimming took 2 bases from V and 1 from J, leaving 14 bases between them. The CDR3 loop reads CASSFRLSGGTDTQYF. The CDR3 DNA reads as TGTGCCAGCAGCTTTAGGCTATCAGGGGGCACAGATACGCAGTATTTT.

The genes are TRBV2 and TRBJ2-1; D uncertain. There are 14 residues in the CDR3. CDR1 SNHLY and CDR2 FYNNEI come from the germline V gene. V was trimmed by 1 base and J by 2 bases, leaving 6 bases between them. The CDR3 is CASSEVFTYNEQFF. The CDR3, as DNA: TGTGCCAGCAGTGAAGTATTTACCTACAATGAGCAGTTCTTC.

This clone was recorded once. The rearrangement links TRBV9 to TRBJ2-5, with 12 bases matching TRBD2. This CDR3 comprises 16 residues. The trim removed 6 bases at V and 5 bases at J, leaving 11 bases unmatched. The germline gives CDR1 SGDLS, CDR2 YYNGEE. Here the CDR3 DNA reads TGTGCCAGCAACGGAGGACTAGCGGGATTTTTCGAGACCCAGTACTTC. Residues: CASNGGLAGFFETQYF. Based on the CDR3 plus reference TRBV9 and TRBJ2-5, the full variable domain is DSGVTQTPKHLITATGQRVTLRCSPRSGDLSVYWYQQSLDQGLQFLIQYYNGEERAKGNILERFSAQQFPDLHSELNLSSLELGDSALYFCASNGGLAGFFETQYFGPGTRLLVL.

The chain links TRBV10-3 to TRBJ2-3; D perhaps matches TRBD1 (5 bases). The CDR3 contains 14 residues. Trimming stripped 6 bases from V and 3 bases from J, with 13 bases between. CDR1 and CDR2 (germline): ENHRY, SYGVKD. The CDR3 DNA sequence: TGTGCCATCAGCCAACTTCAGGGTACAGATACGCAGTATTTT. Amino acids: CAISQLQGTDTQYF.

The chain uses TRBV7-3 and TRBJ2-3; 8 bases are shared with TRBD1. The CDR3 is 12 amino acids. From germline, CDR1 is SGHTA and CDR2 FQGTGA. V dropped 2 bases and J dropped 11; count of bases not matched to a gene: 3. This chain's CDR3 is CASSLAGTGQYF. CDR3 nucleotide sequence: TGTGCCAGCAGCTTAGCAGGGACAGGGCAGTATTTT.

The chain recombines TRBV11-2 with TRBJ2-1, with 10 bases lining up with TRBD2. The ends lost 2 bases at V and 8 bases at J; junction bases unmatched: 12. This CDR3 comprises 17 residues. Germline V gene lookup returns CDR1 SGHAT and CDR2 FQNNGV. For the CDR3, the DNA is TGTGCCAGCAGCTTATTTCCTAGCGGGAGAAATAAGGATGAGCAGTTCTTC. This sequence encodes CASSLFPSGRNKDEQFF.

The V gene is TRBV7-2, the J gene TRBJ2-5; 8 nucleotides line up with TRBD1. The CDR3 is 16 residues long. The ends lost 5 bases at V and 5 bases at J; junction bases unmatched: 13. Germline V CDR1 and CDR2: SGHTA, FQGNSA. This chain's CDR3 is CASSPDRWTGLETQYF. The CDR3 coding sequence is TGTGCCAGCAGCCCAGACAGATGGACAGGGTTGGAGACCCAGTACTTC. Full variable domain (missing parts from reference TRBV7-2 and TRBJ2-5): GAGVSQSPSNKVTEKGKDVELRCDPISGHTALYWYRQSLGQGLEFLIYFQGNSAPDKSGLPSDRFSAERTGGSVSTLTIQRTQQEDSAVYLCASSPDRWTGLETQYFGPGTRLLVL.

This chain uses TRBV2 with TRBJ2-7; D remains ambiguous. The CDR3 has 14 residues. Germline CDR1 SNHLY, CDR2 FYNNEI. V was trimmed by 5 bases and J by 0 bases, leaving 11 bases between them. The CDR3 sequence: CASSISQASYEQYF. In nucleotides, the CDR3 is TGTGCCAGCAGTATCAGCCAGGCCTCCTACGAGCAGTACTTC.

This chain links TRBV25-1 with TRBJ2-5; TRBD1 might be the D (6 bases). Trimming took off 3 bases at V and 0 bases at J, with 11 bases between the two ends. The V gene's germline CDR1 is MGHDK and CDR2 SYGVNS. The CDR3 is 15 amino acids. CDR3 in DNA: TGTGCCAGCAGTGATTGGACAGAAAACCAAGAGACCCAGTACTTC. Its translation is CASSDWTENQETQYF.